Each of the 19 T cell receptor beta chains below was sequenced from the same sample in a study of control samples from healthy donors and cancer patients. The method was immunoSEQ multiplex PCR; TCRdb's version includes in-frame clones alone and lacks a portion of them. The sample lists roughly 120,000 clones, about 94% occurring once. The specimen sequenced was blood. These receptors all come from a man between 25 and 39 years old in good health.

This clone appeared a single time. The chain links TRBV19 to TRBJ1-6; 7 positions match TRBD1. Per germline, CDR1 LNHDA and CDR2 SQIVND (reference sequence). The CDR3 has 15 amino acids. V lost 4 bases to trimming and J lost 7 bases; unmatched junction nucleotides: 7. The CDR3 nucleotides read TGTGCCAGTAGTACCCTGGACAGGCTAAATTCACCCCTCCACTTT. This gives the protein CASSTLDRLNSPLHF.

In this sample, this clone turned up a few times. The chain couples TRBV7-9 to TRBJ2-2; no reliable D call. Germline V lookup: CDR1 SEHNR, CDR2 FQNEAQ (reference sequence). The CDR3 spans 17 residues. The ends were cut back, 6 bases at V and 1 base at J, with 18 bases in the middle. The DNA of the CDR3 is TGTGCCAGCAGGTTGGGTTTGTGGGATCGGAACACCGGGGAGCTGTTTTTT. Protein: CASRLGLWDRNTGELFF.

CDR3 sequence: CASSPAGGRVTGELFF. As DNA, the CDR3 is TGTGCCAGCAGTCCAGCGGGGGGCCGGGTTACCGGGGAGCTGTTTTTT. The V call is TRBV2, the J call TRBJ2-2; 9 bases match TRBD2. The CDR3 contains 16 residues. Germline V gene sequence: CDR1 SNHLY, CDR2 FYNNEI. J was trimmed by 5 bases and V by 5 bases; bases with no gene match: 9.

The rearrangement joins TRBV7-9 to TRBJ1-3; D is ambiguous. The ends were cut back, 5 bases at V and 0 bases at J, with 17 bases in the middle. Per the germline V gene, CDR1 is SEHNR and CDR2 is FQNEAQ (reference sequence). This CDR3 region has 17 residues. The CDR3 coding sequence is TGTGCCAGCAGCGGTTCCCGGCCAGCGAGCTCTGGAAACACCATATATTTT. Encoded protein: CASSGSRPASSGNTIYF.

The chain recombines TRBV7-9 with TRBJ1-1; TRBD1 is a possible D gene (5 bases). Trimming pared 7 bases from V and 1 base from J, leaving 13 bases between. The CDR3 consists of 14 residues. Per the germline V gene, CDR1 is SEHNR and CDR2 is FQNEAQ (reference sequence). CDR3 bases: TGTGCCAGCACCCTTGGGGCGGAGAACACTGAAGCTTTCTTT. Amino acid sequence: CASTLGAENTEAFF.

This chain connects TRBV5-6 to TRBJ1-5; D is ambiguous. This CDR3 has 16 residues. With 2 bases removed from V and 3 bases from J, the gap between germline ends came to 15 bases. Germline CDR1 is SGHDT and CDR2 is YYEEEE. The chain's CDR3 is CASSFYQPSSNQPQHF. In DNA form, the CDR3 reads TGTGCCAGCAGCTTCTACCAGCCCTCGTCCAATCAGCCCCAGCATTTT.

This sequence joins TRBV30 and TRBJ2-6, with D unresolved. The CDR3 is 15 amino acids. CDR1 and CDR2 from the germline V gene are GTSNPN and SVGIG (reference sequence). For the CDR3, the DNA is TGTGCTCGGAATAGCTTGGTAAACGGGGCCAACGTCCTGACTTTC. The encoded protein is CARNSLVNGANVLTF. Complete variable domain (other parts from reference TRBV30 and TRBJ2-6): SQTIHQWPATLVQPVGSPLSLECTVEGTSNPNLYWYRQAAGRGLQLLFYSVGIGQISSEVPQNLSASRPQDRQFILSSKKLLLSDSGFYLCARNSLVNGANVLTFGAGSRLTVL.

The chain links TRBV10-3 to TRBJ1-6; TRBD1 agrees at 10 bases. J lost 10 bases, V lost 10 bases, and 7 bases had no gene match. The germline gives CDR1 ENHRY, CDR2 SYGVKD. This CDR3 has 13 amino acids. Here the CDR3 reads CATWGQGNSPLHF. The CDR3 DNA is TGTGCCACCTGGGGACAGGGGAACTCACCCCTCCACTTT.

This chain connects TRBV5-5 to TRBJ2-3; D might be TRBD1 (6 bases). The CDR3 consists of 16 residues. The germline CDR1 and CDR2 sequences are SGHKS and YYEKEE (reference sequence). Trimming took 4 bases from V and 3 from J, leaving 18 bases between them. The CDR3 sequence is CASSITTAGVTDTQYF. The CDR3 DNA is TGTGCCAGCAGCATAACGACAGCAGGGGTGACAGATACGCAGTATTTT.

V is TRBV19 and J is TRBJ2-3; 10 bases map to TRBD2. The CDR3 totals 17 residues. V lost 1 base, J lost 0 bases, and 4 bases stayed unmatched. Germline CDR1 and CDR2: LNHDA and SQIVND (reference sequence). The CDR3 spells CASSIGKLAGSTDTQYF. The CDR3, as DNA: TGTGCCAGTAGTATAGGAAAACTAGCGGGGAGCACAGATACGCAGTATTTT.

This sequence joins TRBV2 and TRBJ2-5; tentatively, D is TRBD1 (5 bases). The V end was cut by 4 bases, the J end by 5 bases, with 17 bases between. The CDR3 runs to 15 residues. CDR1 SNHLY and CDR2 FYNNEI come from the germline V gene. The CDR3 sequence: CASSVGATKGETQYF. DNA for the CDR3: TGTGCCAGCAGTGTTGGGGCAACGAAAGGGGAGACCCAGTACTTC. Full variable domain (missing parts from reference TRBV2 and TRBJ2-5): EPEVTQTPSHQVTQMGQEVILRCVPISNHLYFYWYRQILGQKVEFLVSFYNNEISEKSEIFDDQFSVERPDGSNFTLKIRSTKLEDSAMYFCASSVGATKGETQYFGPGTRLLVL.

This clone occurred once. This chain joins TRBV2 and TRBJ1-2, with TRBD1 matching over 8 bases. After removal of 8 bases from V and 6 bases from J, the junction contained 11 bases not matched to a gene. Per the germline V gene, CDR1 is SNHLY and CDR2 is FYNNEI. CDR3 size: 14 residues. As DNA, the CDR3 is TGTGCCAGCGTAGGACAGGGAGAGGTCGATGGCTACACCTTC. Its protein is CASVGQGEVDGYTF. Based on the CDR3 plus reference TRBV2 and TRBJ1-2, the full variable domain is EPEVTQTPSHQVTQMGQEVILRCVPISNHLYFYWYRQILGQKVEFLVSFYNNEISEKSEIFDDQFSVERPDGSNFTLKIRSTKLEDSAMYFCASVGQGEVDGYTFGSGTRLTVV.

CDR3: CASSLDRGGNIQYF. DNA of the CDR3: TGTGCCAGCAGCTTAGACAGGGGAGGAAACATTCAGTACTTC. V is TRBV7-9 and J is TRBJ2-4, with D possibly matching TRBD1 (7 bases). The V end was cut by 1 base, the J end by 6 bases, with 10 bases between. CDR1 and CDR2 (germline): SEHNR, FQNEAQ (reference sequence). This CDR3 comprises 14 residues.

The CDR3 loop reads CASSFDRGHNYGYTF. Here the CDR3 DNA reads TGCGCCAGCAGCTTCGACAGGGGGCATAACTATGGCTACACCTTC. The chain combines TRBV5-1 with TRBJ1-2; 10 positions agree with TRBD1. The junction had 2 bases not matched to a gene; V was cut back by 2 bases and J by 1 base. Germline CDR1 SGHRS, CDR2 YFSETQ. This CDR3 has 15 amino acids.

The chain couples TRBV4-1 to TRBJ2-5; no firm D call. CDR1 MGHRA and CDR2 YSYEKL come from the germline V gene. This CDR3 region has 16 residues. V gave up 0 bases and J gave up 7 bases, with 18 bases separating them. CDR3 in amino acids: CASSQDWPGASGTQYF. CDR3 DNA sequence: TGCGCCAGCAGCCAAGATTGGCCAGGAGCCTCAGGGACCCAGTACTTC.

The rearrangement joins TRBV6-2 or TRBV6-3 to TRBJ1-2, with unresolved D. The germline V and J ends were trimmed by 4 bases and 3 bases, with 6 bases remaining between them. The germline gives CDR1 MNHEY, CDR2 SVGEGT. The CDR3 has 12 residues. CDR3 in DNA: TGTGCCAGCAGTTTTACAGACTATGGCTACACCTTC. Residues: CASSFTDYGYTF.

The chain employs TRBV5-1 and TRBJ2-2, with TRBD2 matching over 10 bases. This CDR3 spans 15 amino acids. Germline V gene data show CDR1 as SGHRS and CDR2 as YFSETQ. V lost 5 bases and J lost 4; bases outside the gene matches: 5. CDR3 DNA: TGCGCCAGCAGGGCTAGCGGGGGTTTCACCGGGGAGCTGTTTTTT. Protein: CASRASGGFTGELFF.

CDR3 bases: TGTGCCAGCAGTTATGGACAGTCGGATGGGTACTTC. This encodes CASSYGQSDGYF. J is TRBJ2-7 and V is TRBV5-4; D is perhaps TRBD1 (6 bases). CDR3 length: 12 amino acids. The germline V gene encodes CDR1 SGHNT and CDR2 YYREEE (reference sequence). V shed 5 bases and J shed 12 bases, with 18 bases lying between them.

V gene TRBV9 combines with J gene TRBJ2-3; D uncertain. Per germline, CDR1 SGDLS and CDR2 YYNGEE. This CDR3 is built from 13 residues. V shed 4 bases and J shed 5 bases, with 11 bases lying between them. This chain's CDR3 is CASSMLDLDTQYF. CDR3 bases: TGTGCCAGCAGCATGCTCGATTTAGATACGCAGTATTTT.